This entry is about one T cell receptor (beta chain). Assay: immunoSEQ multiplex PCR; the TCRdb copy retains only in-frame clones and omits some. Of 50,000 to 80,000 clones in the sample, roughly 85% are singletons; the top ten hold 40% to 45%. The Seattle site enrolled patients during active infection and followed them longitudinally. These data originate in a study of blood T cell repertoires in COVID-19. Overall study: There were acute and convalescent COVID-19 samples, and they came from the United States, Italy and Spain.

The sequenced material came from peripheral blood. The clonotype comes from a woman aged 60 to 75 with COVID-19, enrolled during active disease.

CDR3 sequence reads: CASSERTGGNEKLFF. In nucleotides, the CDR3 is TGTGCCAGCAGTGAAAGGACAGGGGGTAATGAAAAACTGTTTTTT. The chain has TRBV2 and TRBJ1-4, with 10 nucleotides matching TRBD1. The CDR3 runs 15 residues. The germline CDR1 and CDR2 sequences are SNHLY and FYNNEI. Trimming removed 2 bases from V and 4 bases from J; junction bases left unmatched: 1.